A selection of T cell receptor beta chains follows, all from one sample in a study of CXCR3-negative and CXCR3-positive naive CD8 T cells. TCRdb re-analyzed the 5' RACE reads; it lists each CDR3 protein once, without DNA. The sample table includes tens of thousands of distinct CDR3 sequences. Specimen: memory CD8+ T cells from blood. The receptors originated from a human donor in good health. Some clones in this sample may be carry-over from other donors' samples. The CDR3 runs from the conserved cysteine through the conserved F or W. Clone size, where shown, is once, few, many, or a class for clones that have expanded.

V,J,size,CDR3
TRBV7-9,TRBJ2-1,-,CASSSPEGFNYNEQFF
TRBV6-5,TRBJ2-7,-,CASSYGQGGYEQYF
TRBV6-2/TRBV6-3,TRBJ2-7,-,CASSAKTVREQYF
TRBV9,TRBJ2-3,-,CASSPWGSGGDTQYF
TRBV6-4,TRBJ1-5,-,CASSPDGNQPQHF
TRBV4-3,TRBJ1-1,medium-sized,CASSQDEVGGTGLNTEAFF
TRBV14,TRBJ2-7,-,CASSPGGATYEQYF
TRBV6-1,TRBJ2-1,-,CASSEVAGGGYNEQFF
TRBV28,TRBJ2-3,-,CASSFGQDNTDTQYF
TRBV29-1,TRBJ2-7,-,CSVAADYEQYF
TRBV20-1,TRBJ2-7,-,CSGRGTGRYEQYF
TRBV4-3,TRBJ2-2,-,CASSQDPWDTGELFF
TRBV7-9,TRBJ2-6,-,CASSRTTGTGAIVLTF
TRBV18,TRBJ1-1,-,CASSTGEVEAFF
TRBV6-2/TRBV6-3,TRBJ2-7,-,CASSYSDGGSYEQYF
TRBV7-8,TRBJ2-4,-,CASSLGIVRGQLAKNIQYF
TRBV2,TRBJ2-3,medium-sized,CATDNLGREKNTDTQYF
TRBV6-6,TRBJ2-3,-,CASSYSIVVLDTDTQYF
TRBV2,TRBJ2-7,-,CASRAETYYEQYF
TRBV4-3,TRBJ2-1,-,CASSQGSAGGPENEQFF
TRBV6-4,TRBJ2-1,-,CASSEGAGGRSEQFF
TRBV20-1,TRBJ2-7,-,CSAYDWTGLNAYEQYF
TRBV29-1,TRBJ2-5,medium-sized,CSVEGQTYQETQYF
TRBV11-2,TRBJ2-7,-,CASSLDWTYEQYF
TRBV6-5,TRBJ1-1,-,CASSYSNLVWGTEAFF
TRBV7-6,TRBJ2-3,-,CASSFVGHTDTQYF
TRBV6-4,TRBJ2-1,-,CASSDAIQLNEQFF
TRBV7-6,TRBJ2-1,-,CATLQGASGNEQFF
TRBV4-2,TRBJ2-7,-,CASSQDGWDEQYF
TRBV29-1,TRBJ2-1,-,CSVEGLLGTQHYNEQFF
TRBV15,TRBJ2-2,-,CATSTNPNTGELFF
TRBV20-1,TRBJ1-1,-,CSARGQGDTEAFF
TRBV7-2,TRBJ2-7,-,CASSSGWGQDEQYF
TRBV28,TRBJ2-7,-,CASSLSRAYEQYF
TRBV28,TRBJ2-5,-,CASSPGGQETQYF
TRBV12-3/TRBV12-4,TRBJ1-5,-,CASSNLGPSQPQHF
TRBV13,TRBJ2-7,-,CASCVRETCYEQYF
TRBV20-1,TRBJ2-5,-,CSARDGTSGRSIETQYF
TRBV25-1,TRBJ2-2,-,CASSERGTSDTGELFF
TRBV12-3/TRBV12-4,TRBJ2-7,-,CASSSGEMSYF
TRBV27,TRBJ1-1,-,CASSLRAIGTEAFF
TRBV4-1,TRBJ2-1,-,CASSLRSGDLSEQFF
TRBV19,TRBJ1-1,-,CASSRVPPWNTEAFF
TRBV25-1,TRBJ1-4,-,CASSEGTGASEKLFF
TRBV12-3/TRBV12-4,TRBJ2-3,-,CASSSLGGPADTQYF
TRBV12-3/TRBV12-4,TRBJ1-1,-,CASSTRTGQNTEAFF
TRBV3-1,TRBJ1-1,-,CASSHQTQNTEAFF
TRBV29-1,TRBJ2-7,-,CSVGTAVEGEQYF
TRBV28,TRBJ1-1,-,CASIFRGLNTEAFF
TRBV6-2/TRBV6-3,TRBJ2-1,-,CASSGRDSNNEQFF
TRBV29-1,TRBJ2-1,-,CSVEGRQGWGNEQFF
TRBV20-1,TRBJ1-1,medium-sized,CSAGGTGHTEAFF
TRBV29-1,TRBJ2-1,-,CSADPSLAGGGTNEQFF
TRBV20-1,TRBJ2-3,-,CSASTSGASTDTQYF
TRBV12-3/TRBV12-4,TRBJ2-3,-,CASSLAEADTQYF
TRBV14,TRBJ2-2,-,CASSRDWGSATTGELFF
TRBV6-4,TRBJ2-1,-,CASSDGGEYNEQFF
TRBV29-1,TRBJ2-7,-,CSVESRDEAYEQYF
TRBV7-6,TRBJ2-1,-,CATRRGLANNEQFF